This T cell receptor beta chain was identified during a study of T cells in Graves' hyperthyroidism and ophthalmopathy. Patients aged 18 to 65 with hyperthyroidism were newly diagnosed, with duration under 2 months. The CDR3 regions of TCR beta were amplified from RNA transcripts. TCR CDR3 regions were first amplified by RT-PCR with HTBI primers. TCRdb re-derived calls from the multiplex PCR reads in MiXCR, one entry per CDR3 protein. Of 750,000 to 950,000 distinct CDR3 sequences in the sample, 38% were seen once. Study-wide results and limits: Blood samples included most of the expanded thyroid clonotypes exceeding 0.001.

Details on this clonotype: The antigen remains undetermined. Germline is not matched at one junction end, which may reflect a read error.

The V gene's germline CDR1 is LNHNV and CDR2 YYDKDF (reference sequence). This CDR3 has 14 amino acids. This clonotype originated in a man aged 18 to 30 with Graves' hyperthyroidism. The sequenced material came from blood. The genes are TRBV15 and TRBJ1-4, with 7 bases lining up with TRBD1. The CDR3 loop reads CASSRTGGDEKLFF. CDR3 in DNA: TGCGCCAGCAGCCGGACAGGCGGCGATGAAAAACTGTTTTTT.